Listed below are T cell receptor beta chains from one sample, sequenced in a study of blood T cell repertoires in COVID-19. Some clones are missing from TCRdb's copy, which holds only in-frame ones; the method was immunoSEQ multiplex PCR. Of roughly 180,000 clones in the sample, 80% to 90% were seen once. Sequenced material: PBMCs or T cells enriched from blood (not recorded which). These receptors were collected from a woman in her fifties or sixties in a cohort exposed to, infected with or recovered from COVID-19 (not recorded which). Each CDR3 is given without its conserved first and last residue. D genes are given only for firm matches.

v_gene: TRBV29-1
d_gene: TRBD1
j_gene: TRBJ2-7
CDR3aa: SVVSGGQSSYEQY

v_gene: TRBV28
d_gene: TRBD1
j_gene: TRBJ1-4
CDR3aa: ASSHIWGQGFGTNEKLF

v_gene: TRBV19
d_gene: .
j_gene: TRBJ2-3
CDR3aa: ASHLGREPADTQY

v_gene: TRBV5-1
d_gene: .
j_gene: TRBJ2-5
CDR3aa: ASSLGRRYQETQY

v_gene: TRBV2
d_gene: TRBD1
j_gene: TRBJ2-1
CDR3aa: ASSEIGQGLGGVNEQF

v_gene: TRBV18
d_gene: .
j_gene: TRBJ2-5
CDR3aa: ASSPGLKTQY

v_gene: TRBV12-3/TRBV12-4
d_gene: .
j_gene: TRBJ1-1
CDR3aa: ASSSLGGKAF

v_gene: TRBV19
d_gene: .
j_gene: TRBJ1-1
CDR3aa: ASRGGLNTEAF

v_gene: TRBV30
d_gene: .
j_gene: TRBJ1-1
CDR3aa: ALHRQGGAEAF

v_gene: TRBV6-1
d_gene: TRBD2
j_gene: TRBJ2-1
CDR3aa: ASSEALRSGGYNEQF

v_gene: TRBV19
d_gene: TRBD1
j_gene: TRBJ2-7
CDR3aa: ASSRRQGPYEQY

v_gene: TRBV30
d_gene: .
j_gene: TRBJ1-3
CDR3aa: AWSVINSGNTIY

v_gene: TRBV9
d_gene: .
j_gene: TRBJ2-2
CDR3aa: ASSVTSGNTGELF

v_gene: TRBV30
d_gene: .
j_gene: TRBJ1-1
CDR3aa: AWSLTGTNTEAF

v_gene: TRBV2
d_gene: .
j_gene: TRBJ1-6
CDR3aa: ASSVSGNNSPLH

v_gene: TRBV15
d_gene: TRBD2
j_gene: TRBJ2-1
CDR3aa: ATSRDPSGSFFNEQF

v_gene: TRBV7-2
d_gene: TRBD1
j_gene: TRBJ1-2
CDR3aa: ASSLRTGGYGYT

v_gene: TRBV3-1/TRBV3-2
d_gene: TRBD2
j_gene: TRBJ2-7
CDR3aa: ASSQTSGGLAQY

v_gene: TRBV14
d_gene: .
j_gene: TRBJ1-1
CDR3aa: ASSQLGGTEAF

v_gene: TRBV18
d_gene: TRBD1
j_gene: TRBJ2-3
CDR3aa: ASSPLTGVDTQY

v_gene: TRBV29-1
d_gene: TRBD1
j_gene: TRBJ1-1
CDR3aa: SVQGIVMNTEAF

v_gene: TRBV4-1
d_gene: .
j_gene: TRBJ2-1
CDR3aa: ASSQGERRNEQF

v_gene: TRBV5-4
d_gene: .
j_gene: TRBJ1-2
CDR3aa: ASSLPDNYGYT

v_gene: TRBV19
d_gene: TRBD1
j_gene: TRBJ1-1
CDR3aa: ASTPGQGREAF

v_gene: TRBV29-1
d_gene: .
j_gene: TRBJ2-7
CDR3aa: SVVSEQAVAYEQY

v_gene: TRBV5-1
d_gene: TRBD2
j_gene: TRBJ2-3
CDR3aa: ASSSGLAGEGDTQY

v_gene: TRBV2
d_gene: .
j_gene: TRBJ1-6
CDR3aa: ASSELVQGNSPLH

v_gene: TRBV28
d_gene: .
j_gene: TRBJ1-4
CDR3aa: ASSPTGRTNEKLF

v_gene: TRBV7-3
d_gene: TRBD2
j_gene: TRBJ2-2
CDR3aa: ASSPRGGALTAGELF

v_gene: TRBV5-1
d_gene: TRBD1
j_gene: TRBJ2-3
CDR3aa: ASSSTGVRTDTQY

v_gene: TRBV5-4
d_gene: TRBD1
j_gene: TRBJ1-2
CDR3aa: ASSSKTGTVYGYT

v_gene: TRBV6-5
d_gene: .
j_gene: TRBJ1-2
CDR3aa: ASSYDSNYGYT

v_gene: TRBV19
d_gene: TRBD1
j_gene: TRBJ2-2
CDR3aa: ASKDRETNTGELF

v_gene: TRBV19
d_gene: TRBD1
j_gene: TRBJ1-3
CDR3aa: ASHKQGLRGNTIY

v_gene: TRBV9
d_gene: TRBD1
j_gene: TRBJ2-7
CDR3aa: ASSAAGQATMAQY

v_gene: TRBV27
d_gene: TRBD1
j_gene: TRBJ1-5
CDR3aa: ASSLQGAGRNQPQH

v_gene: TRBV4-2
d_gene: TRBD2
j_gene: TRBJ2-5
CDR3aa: ASSPKKGGYPQETQY

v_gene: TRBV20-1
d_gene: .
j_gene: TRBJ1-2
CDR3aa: SASLTTGTNYGYT

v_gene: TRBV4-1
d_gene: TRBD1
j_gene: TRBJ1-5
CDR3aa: ASSPRDRGVFGQPQH

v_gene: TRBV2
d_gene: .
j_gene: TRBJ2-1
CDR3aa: ASSGLGGDEQF

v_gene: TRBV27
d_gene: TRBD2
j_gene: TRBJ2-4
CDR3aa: ASRSGGNKNIQY

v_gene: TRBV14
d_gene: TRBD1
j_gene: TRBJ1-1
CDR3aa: ASSSRQGGITEAF

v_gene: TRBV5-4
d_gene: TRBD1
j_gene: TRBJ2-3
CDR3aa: ASSQGRRAGGRGTDTQY

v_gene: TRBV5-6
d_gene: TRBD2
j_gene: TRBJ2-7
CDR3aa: ASSLALFNLADIYEQY

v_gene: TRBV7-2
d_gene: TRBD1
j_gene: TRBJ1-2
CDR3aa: ASSLQGSYGYT

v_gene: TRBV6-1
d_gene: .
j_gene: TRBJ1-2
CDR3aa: ASSEEPHLDPGAVYGYT